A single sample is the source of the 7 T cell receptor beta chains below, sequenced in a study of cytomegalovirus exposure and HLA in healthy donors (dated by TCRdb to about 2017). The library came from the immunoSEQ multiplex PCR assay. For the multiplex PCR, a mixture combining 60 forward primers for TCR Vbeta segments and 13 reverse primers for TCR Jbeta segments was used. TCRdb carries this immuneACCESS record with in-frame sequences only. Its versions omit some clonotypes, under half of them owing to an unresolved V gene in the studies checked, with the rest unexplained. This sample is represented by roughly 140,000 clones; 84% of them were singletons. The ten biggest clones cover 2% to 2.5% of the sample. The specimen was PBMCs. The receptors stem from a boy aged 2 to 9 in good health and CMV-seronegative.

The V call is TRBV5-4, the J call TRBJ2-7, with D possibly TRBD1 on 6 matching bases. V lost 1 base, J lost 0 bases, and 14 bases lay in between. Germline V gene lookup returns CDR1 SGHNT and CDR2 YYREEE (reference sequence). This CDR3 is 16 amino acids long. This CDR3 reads CASSLNQGRSSYEQYF. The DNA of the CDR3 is TGTGCCAGCAGCTTGAACCAGGGGCGAAGCTCCTACGAGCAGTACTTC.

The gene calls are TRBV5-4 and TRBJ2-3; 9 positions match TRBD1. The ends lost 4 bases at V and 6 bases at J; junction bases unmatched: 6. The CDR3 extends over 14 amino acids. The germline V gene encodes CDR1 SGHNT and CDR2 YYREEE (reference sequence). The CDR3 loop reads CASSPTGGQDTQYF. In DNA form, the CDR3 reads TGTGCCAGCAGCCCGACAGGGGGTCAGGATACGCAGTATTTT.

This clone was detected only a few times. This CDR3 is CASSPGQPGANVLTF. The CDR3 coding sequence is TGCGCCAGCAGCCCAGGACAGCCTGGGGCCAACGTCCTGACTTTC. The chain couples TRBV5-1 to TRBJ2-6, with D maybe TRBD1 (6 bases). The CDR3 contains 15 residues. CDR1 and CDR2 from the germline V gene are SGHRS and YFSETQ. The V gene lost 4 bases and the J gene lost 2 bases, with 10 bases spanning the gap.

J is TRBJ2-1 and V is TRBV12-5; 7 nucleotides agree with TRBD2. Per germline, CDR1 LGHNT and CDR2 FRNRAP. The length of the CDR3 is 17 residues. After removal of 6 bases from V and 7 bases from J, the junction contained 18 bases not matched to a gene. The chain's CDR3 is CASGHTLGGVVWNEQFF. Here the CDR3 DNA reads TGTGCTAGTGGCCACACTTTGGGGGGGGTAGTTTGGAATGAGCAGTTCTTC.

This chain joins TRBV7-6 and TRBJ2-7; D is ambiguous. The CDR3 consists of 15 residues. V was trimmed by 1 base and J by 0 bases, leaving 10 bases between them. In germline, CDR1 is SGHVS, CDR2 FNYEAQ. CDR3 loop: CASSLVEESSYEQYF. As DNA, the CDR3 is TGTGCCAGCAGCTTAGTCGAGGAGAGCTCCTACGAGCAGTACTTC.

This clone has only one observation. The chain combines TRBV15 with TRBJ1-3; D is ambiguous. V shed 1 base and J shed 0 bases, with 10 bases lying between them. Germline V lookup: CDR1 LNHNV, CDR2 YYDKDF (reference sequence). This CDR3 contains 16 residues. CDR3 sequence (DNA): TGTGCCACCAGCAGAGTGGGAGGTCGCTCTGGAAACACCATATATTTT. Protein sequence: CATSRVGGRSGNTIYF.

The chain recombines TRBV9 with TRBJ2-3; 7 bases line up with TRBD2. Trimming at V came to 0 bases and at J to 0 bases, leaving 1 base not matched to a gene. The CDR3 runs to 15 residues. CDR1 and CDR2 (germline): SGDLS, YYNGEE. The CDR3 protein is CASSVAAGSTDTQYF. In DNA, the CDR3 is TGTGCCAGCAGCGTAGCAGCGGGAAGCACAGATACGCAGTATTTT.